Sequencing of this T cell receptor beta chain was carried out in a study of OX40 agonist ivuxolimab in advanced cancers. The overall study: Treatment of patients was with ivuxolimab, an agonistic anti-OX40 (CD134) antibody. Patients with prior anti-PD-1, anti-PD-L1 or anti-CTLA-4 therapy were eligible; 40% had some. Study-wide points: Clonal expansion among partial responders at 0.1-3.0 mg/kg ranked near the lowest. The investigators did not determine what antigen specificity the expanded peripheral T cells had.

Libraries were prepared by immunoSEQ multiplex PCR; TCRdb keeps only in-frame clonotypes and omits some of them. The sample contains about 100,000 clones, about nine tenths of which appear only once. The CDR3 covers 16 residues. Germline CDR1 reads LNHNV; CDR2 reads YYDKDF (reference sequence). Trimming shortened V by 3 bases and J by 1 base, and 13 bases separated the two germline ends. As for this clone: Its antigen is not identified.

This sequence joins TRBV15 and TRBJ1-5; D remains unclear. The sequences come from CD4+ or CD8+ T cells sorted from blood, collected in a trial of the OX40 agonist ivuxolimab. The receptor was derived from an adult with an advanced solid tumor such as melanoma, head and neck, liver or kidney cancer. The CDR3, as DNA: TGTGCCACCAGCAGGACGGGGATTGGGAGCAATCAGCCCCAGCATTTT. Its translation is CATSRTGIGSNQPQHF.